The table lists the clone carrying this T cell receptor beta chain with a few counts. Researchers took RNA transcripts and amplified the TCR beta CDR3 regions from them. The HTBI primer set served for first-round RT-PCR of the TCR CDR3. In TCRdb, the multiplex PCR reads were re-called with MiXCR into one record per CDR3 protein. The sample lists around 300,000 distinct CDR3 sequences, roughly 19% occurring once. For the diagnoses, clinical symptoms, serum thyroxine and TRAb, thyroid ultrasound and orbital computed tomography were used. PBMCs were derived from around 10 ml fresh peripheral blood. This sample stems from a study of T cells in Graves' hyperthyroidism and ophthalmopathy. The sample consisted of blood. This sequence was found in a man aged 50 or older with Graves' ophthalmopathy.

CDR3 in DNA: TGTGCCAGCAGCCTTTCGGACAGGAAACCCTACGAGCAGTACTTC. It is translated as CASSLSDRKPYEQYF. This chain joins TRBV3-1 and TRBJ2-7, with TRBD1 matching over 7 bases. With 4 bases clipped from V and 2 bases from J, the junction kept 8 bases outside the gene matches. The CDR3 runs to 15 residues. Germline lookup yields CDR1 LGHDT and CDR2 YNNKEL (reference sequence).